This T cell receptor (beta chain) was sequenced for a study of T cell repertoires in chronic hepatitis B (dated by TCRdb to the late 2010s). The CDR3, cysteine through phenylalanine, is 14 amino acids long. Just the 42-base CDR3 DNA is kept, in frame starting at base 1. The junction shows trimming of 0 bases on V and 9 bases on J, plus 13 bases between the germline ends. CDR1 is given as SGHDT and CDR2 as YYEEEE, both from the germline V gene. Of note for this clone: Within one base of it there is no much larger clone, and no base qualities were kept.

The library was generated by the immunoSEQ multiplex PCR assay. TCRdb re-hosts the immuneACCESS table, in-frame sequences only. Its copies lack some clones; in the studies checked, an unresolved V gene accounts for under half of them, and the cause for the rest is not known. The sample table records approximately 480 clones; roughly 86% of these occur just once. The ten most abundant clones make up about 15% of the sample. The receptor's source is a human donor with chronic hepatitis B virus infection. Sequencing was done on a sample of HBV polymerase (pol387) epitope-specific CD8+ T cells from PBMCs. The chain joins TRBV5-6 to TRBJ2-1; confidence is insufficient to name the D gene. For the CDR3, the sequence is CASSLEGFGREQFF. The nucleotides read TGTGCCAGCAGCTTGGAGGGCTTCGGACGTGAGCAGTTCTTC.